A single sample is the source of the 9 T cell receptor beta chains below, sequenced in a study of preoperative IRX-2 immunotherapy in early breast cancer. Treatment specified: preoperative locoregional IRX-2 cytokine immunotherapy. Sequencing used immunoSEQ multiplex PCR; TCRdb keeps in-frame clones, though not all of them. The table lists about 34,000 clones, nearly 95% of them singletons, with approximately 6.5% in the top ten. Sample acquisition took place from a patient treated with IRX-2 immunotherapy. Source of these receptors: a human donor with breast cancer.

The rearrangement links TRBV4-2 to TRBJ1-2; no definite D call. V dropped 0 bases and J dropped 7 bases, with 15 bases sitting between them. The CDR3 is 15 amino acids. The germline V gene encodes CDR1 LGHNA and CDR2 YNFKEQ. In DNA, the CDR3 is TGTGCCAGCAGCCAAGAAGGACGGGGAGGGAGTGGCTACACCTTC. Translated: CASSQEGRGGSGYTF.

The DNA for the CDR3 is TGTGCCAGCAGATCCAGGGCTAGCGGTACCTACGAGCAGTACTTC. Protein product: CASRSRASGTYEQYF. The chain couples TRBV2 to TRBJ2-7; 7 bases are a match to TRBD2. The V gene end was trimmed by 6 bases and the J gene end by 2 bases; junction bases not matched to a gene: 10. Germline CDR1 SNHLY, CDR2 FYNNEI. The CDR3 loop spans 15 amino acids.

The genes are TRBV4-1 and TRBJ1-4; no firm D call. The V end was cut by 0 bases, the J end by 0 bases, with 11 bases between. Germline V lookup: CDR1 MGHRA, CDR2 YSYEKL. The length of the CDR3 is 17 residues. CDR3 bases: TGCGCCAGCAGCCAAGATTCGGCAGGCGCAACTAATGAAAAACTGTTTTTT. It codes for CASSQDSAGATNEKLFF.

The V call is TRBV27, the J call TRBJ2-1, with 7 bases aligning to TRBD1. In germline, CDR1 is MNHEY, CDR2 SMNVEV (reference sequence). With 5 bases clipped from V and 4 bases from J, the junction kept 8 bases outside the gene matches. The CDR3 extends over 15 amino acids. CDR3 protein: CASSLNGQAYNEQFF. In DNA form, the CDR3 reads TGTGCCAGCAGTCTCAACGGACAGGCTTACAATGAGCAGTTCTTC.

The chain couples TRBV29-1 to TRBJ2-3; 8 positions match TRBD1. The length of the CDR3 is 18 residues. The germline gives CDR1 SQVTM, CDR2 ANQGSEA. J gave up 1 base and V 1 base, and 13 bases lay outside the gene matches. The CDR3 sequence: CSVEGGPQGQGGTDTQYF. CDR3 DNA sequence: TGCAGCGTTGAAGGTGGGCCGCAAGGACAGGGAGGCACAGATACGCAGTATTTT.

This sequence joins TRBV9 and TRBJ1-5; possibly TRBD1 for D (6 bases). CDR3 length equals 15 residues. Germline lookup yields CDR1 SGDLS and CDR2 YYNGEE. V lost 0 bases and J 5 bases, leaving 12 bases between the germline ends. CDR3 sequence (DNA): TGTGCCAGCAGCGTAGAAGGGGGGAGTGATCAGCCCCAGCATTTT. Translating gives CASSVEGGSDQPQHF.

This chain links TRBV6-1 with TRBJ1-3; D is uncertain. The CDR3 runs to 17 residues. CDR1 is MNHNS and CDR2 is SASEGT in the germline V gene. Trimming shortened V by 1 base and J by 0 bases, and 13 bases separated the two germline ends. The DNA for the CDR3 is TGTGCCAGCAGTGAAGAGCCTCGACCGCTCTCTGGAAACACCATATATTTT. This sequence encodes CASSEEPRPLSGNTIYF.

Here the CDR3 DNA reads TGTGCCAGCAGTTTCCTGGGATCCTACGAGCAGTACTTC. It encodes CASSFLGSYEQYF. This sequence joins TRBV6-5 and TRBJ2-7; D is uncertain. There are 13 residues in the CDR3. CDR1 and CDR2 (germline): MNHEY, SVGAGI. Trimming shortened V by 4 bases and J by 1 base, and 8 bases separated the two germline ends.

The chain combines TRBV20-1 with TRBJ1-2; no clear D. This CDR3 has 11 amino acids. Trimming shortened V by 7 bases and J by 8 bases, and 14 bases separated the two germline ends. Germline-derived CDR1 and CDR2 are DFQATT and SNEGSKA (reference sequence). In nucleotides, the CDR3 is TGCAGTGGGCAACGCGGCGAAGGCTACACCTTC. Amino acids: CSGQRGEGYTF.